These T cell receptor beta chains were read from a single sample in a study of OX40 agonist ivuxolimab in advanced cancers. Measured with immunoSEQ multiplex PCR; TCRdb has only the in-frame clones, and not every one. The sample has 68,000 or so clones, approximately 81% seen once; the top ten hold 2.1%. The source material was CD4+ or CD8+ T cells sorted from blood, sampled in a trial of the OX40 agonist ivuxolimab. The receptors originated from an adult with an advanced solid tumor such as melanoma, head and neck, liver or kidney cancer. CDR3s include the opening cysteine and the closing phenylalanine or tryptophan. A D gene is named only where the DNA matches it firmly. Where a row states a size, it is once, few, many or the class of an expanded clone; other rows omit it.

v_call,clone_size,j_call,d_call,cdr3_length,cdr3_nt,cdr3_aa
TRBV4-1,few,TRBJ1-1,-,13,TGCGCCAGCAGCCCTAGGTGGAACACTGAAGCTTTCTTT,CASSPRWNTEAFF
TRBV27,-,TRBJ1-6,-,15,TGTGCCAGCAGACCCCAGAGCTCCTATAATTCACCCCTCCACTTT,CASRPQSSYNSPLHF
TRBV2,-,TRBJ2-7,TRBD1,15,TGTGCCAGCAGTGAGGGACAGGGGGGGTTCTACGAGCAGTACTTC,CASSEGQGGFYEQYF
TRBV18,-,TRBJ2-5,TRBD1,14,TGTGCCAGCTCACTTGGGACAGGGTTTGAGACCCAGTACTTC,CASSLGTGFETQYF
TRBV19,few,TRBJ2-4,TRBD2,18,TGTGCCAGTAGTACCCGCCCCGGGGGGGGGCGCGCCAAAAACATTCAGTACTTC,CASSTRPGGGRAKNIQYF
TRBV28,-,TRBJ1-1,-,11,TGTGCCAGCAGGTGGAACACTGAAGCTTTCTTT,CASRWNTEAFF
TRBV11-2,-,TRBJ2-1,TRBD2,17,TGTGCCAGCAGCCGAGGGAGGGGACTAGGGTACTACAATGAGCAGTTCTTC,CASSRGRGLGYYNEQFF
TRBV19,-,TRBJ2-5,-,15,TGTGCCAGTAGTATTGGGAGGTCCCCTGGAGAGACCCAGTACTTC,CASSIGRSPGETQYF
TRBV15,-,TRBJ2-7,TRBD2,16,TGTGCCACCAGCAGACGACGAGCGGGAGAGGCCTACGAGCAGTACTTC,CATSRRRAGEAYEQYF
TRBV11-2,-,TRBJ2-7,-,14,TGTGCCAGCAGCTTAGCGAGGCTAGGTGGCGAGCAGTACTTC,CASSLARLGGEQYF
TRBV29-1,-,TRBJ1-1,-,15,TGCAGCGTTGCGGATCTGGGGGCCCGGGGAAGTGAAGCTTTCTTT,CSVADLGARGSEAFF
TRBV11-2,-,TRBJ2-2,TRBD1,15,TGTGCCAGCAGTCGGGGGACAGGGTATGCCGGGGAGCTGTTTTTT,CASSRGTGYAGELFF
TRBV7-6,-,TRBJ1-1,TRBD1,15,TGTGCCAGCAGCCCGCGGACGACAGGGATCACTGAAGCTTTCTTT,CASSPRTTGITEAFF
TRBV6-1,-,TRBJ1-5,-,13,TGTGCCATCAGGCAGGGGATCAATCAGCCCCAGCATTTT,CAIRQGINQPQHF
TRBV11-2,few,TRBJ2-7,TRBD1,15,TGTGCCAGCAGCTCGTACCGGGACAGGGCATACGAGCAGTACTTC,CASSSYRDRAYEQYF
TRBV7-2,-,TRBJ2-1,TRBD2,16,TGTGCCAGCAGCCCCTGGGGGGGACGCTCCTACAATGAGCAGTTCTTC,CASSPWGGRSYNEQFF
TRBV14,-,TRBJ1-3,-,16,TGTGCCAGCAGCCACCCCCAGGCATCCATTGGAAACACCATATATTTT,CASSHPQASIGNTIYF